A single sample gave rise to the 23 T cell receptor beta chains below, sequenced in a study of blood T cells in healthy people across ages. With a J-beta primer mix and a sample-barcoded 5' primer, a second PCR ran about 7 to 11 cycles. TCRdb ran MiXCR on the 5' RACE reads and lists one entry per CDR3 protein. Here the sample spans some 880,000 distinct CDR3 sequences, approximately 35% being singletons. The sequencing sample was made of blood. These receptors were taken from a man aged 18 to 29 in good health.

The genes are TRBV4-1 and TRBJ1-1; 8 positions agree with TRBD1. Per germline, CDR1 MGHRA and CDR2 YSYEKL. V lost 0 bases, J lost 3 bases, and 6 bases stayed unmatched. The CDR3 has 16 amino acids. CDR3 sequence reads: CASSQEDREGDTEAFF. CDR3 DNA: TGCGCCAGCAGCCAAGAGGACAGGGAGGGGGACACTGAAGCTTTCTTT.

The chain carries TRBV20-1 and TRBJ2-1; 8 bases are a match to TRBD2. Trimming took 0 bases from V and 0 from J; bases not matched to a gene: 4. Germline loops: CDR1 DFQATT, CDR2 SNEGSKA (reference sequence). CDR3 length: 16 residues. The CDR3 region is CSARELAASSYNEQFF. The CDR3 DNA follows: TGCAGTGCTAGAGAACTAGCGGCTAGCTCCTACAATGAGCAGTTCTTC.

This clonotype was counted a few times. J is TRBJ2-1 and V is TRBV20-1; possible D gene TRBD1, 6 bases. The ends were cut back, 1 base at V and 6 bases at J, with 16 bases in the middle. The CDR3 has 15 amino acids. The germline CDR1 and CDR2 sequences are DFQATT and SNEGSKA (reference sequence). The CDR3 nucleotides are TGCAGTGCTAGAGCCCCGCAGGGGTTCAGCAATGAGCAGTTCTTC. It encodes CSARAPQGFSNEQFF.

Note on this clonotype: A read error may produce the germline difference seen at one junction end. The genes are TRBV9 and TRBJ2-5, with TRBD1 as a possible D gene (7 bases). Looked up from germline, CDR1 is SGDLS and CDR2 is YYNGEE. The CDR3 has 15 residues. The CDR3 region has the DNA TGTGCCAGCAACGTAGCGGCAGGGGGTGAGGAGACCCAGTACTTC. This codes for CASNVAAGGEETQYF.

This clonotype was counted a few times. This chain connects TRBV7-9 to TRBJ2-7, with TRBD2 as a possible D gene (6 bases). The V end lost 0 bases, the J end lost 2 bases, and 20 bases lay between the germline ends. CDR3 size: 18 residues. Germline V lookup: CDR1 SEHNR, CDR2 FQNEAQ (reference sequence). The CDR3, as DNA: TGTGCCAGCAGCTTAGCGTTTCGGAGACTAGAAGGCCCCTACGAGCAGTACTTC. The encoded protein is CASSLAFRRLEGPYEQYF.

This clonotype was recorded at least ten times. The V and J genes are TRBV20-1 and TRBJ2-3, with 7 bases that match TRBD2. CDR1 DFQATT and CDR2 SNEGSKA come from the germline V gene (reference sequence). Germline trimming cut 1 base from V and 2 bases from J; bases unmatched to any gene: 6. The length of the CDR3 is 15 residues. The CDR3 nucleotides are TGCAGTGCTAGAGGAGCGGGGACCTACACAGATACGCAGTATTTT. This sequence encodes CSARGAGTYTDTQYF.

In this sample, this clonotype turned up many times. The chain uses TRBV28 and TRBJ2-3; TRBD2 aligns across 7 bases. The CDR3 is 15 residues long. J gave up 2 bases and V 2 bases, and 4 bases lay outside the gene matches. Per the germline V gene, CDR1 is MDHEN and CDR2 is SYDVKM. Written as DNA, the CDR3 is TGTGCCAGCAGTTTAGCGGGGGAGGACACAGATACGCAGTATTTT. This codes for CASSLAGEDTDTQYF.

The sample holds one count of this clonotype. The J gene is TRBJ2-2, the V gene TRBV7-9; perhaps D is TRBD1 or TRBD2 (5 bases each). Germline V gene data show CDR1 as SEHNR and CDR2 as FQNEAQ (reference sequence). The CDR3 contains 16 residues. V was shortened by 5 bases and J by 2 bases, with 15 bases between the two germline ends. The CDR3, as DNA: TGTGCCAGCAGCCCGTCCGGGACCCCTAACACCGGGGAGCTGTTTTTT. This translates into CASSPSGTPNTGELFF.

For this clonotype: This may be a read error, as it is one base from a much larger clone. The chain recombines TRBV10-3 with TRBJ2-3, with D possibly matching TRBD1 (5 bases). The V gene's germline CDR1 is ENHRY and CDR2 SYGVKD. The V and J ends lost 6 bases and 2 bases respectively, with 9 bases between them. The CDR3 spans 13 residues. CDR3: CAIRGLTTDTQYF. In DNA, the CDR3 is TGTGCCATCAGGGGGCTGACCACAGATACGCAGTATTTT.

This clonotype has just a few counts. The V and J genes are TRBV5-1 and TRBJ1-6; 7 positions match TRBD1. The ends lost 4 bases at V and 2 bases at J; junction bases unmatched: 6. Germline CDR1 is SGHRS and CDR2 is YFSETQ. The CDR3 spans 16 residues. This CDR3 is CASSDPQGPYNSPLHF. Here the CDR3 DNA reads TGCGCCAGCAGCGATCCACAGGGGCCCTATAATTCACCCCTCCACTTT.

The chain combines TRBV10-3 with TRBJ2-2; a weak D match, TRBD1 (6 bases). The CDR3 has 14 residues. Germline lookup yields CDR1 ENHRY and CDR2 SYGVKD. Trimming took 10 bases from V and 1 from J, leaving 13 bases between them. The CDR3 DNA follows: TGTGCCACTACAGGGAACGGGAACACCGGGGAGCTGTTTTTT. Translated, it gives CATTGNGNTGELFF.

This clonotype has ten or more counts. The genes are TRBV29-1 and TRBJ1-2; D is unclear. V lost 1 base and J 5 bases, leaving 8 bases between the germline ends. Germline loops: CDR1 SQVTM, CDR2 ANQGSEA. CDR3 length equals 12 residues. The CDR3 nucleotides read TGCAGCGTTGAAGGGAATGAATATGGCTACACCTTC. This translates into CSVEGNEYGYTF.

A note on this clonotype: One end of the junction is discordant with germline, which a read error may explain. The chain employs TRBV7-9 and TRBJ2-7; TRBD1 matches at 7 bases. Germline V gene lookup returns CDR1 SEHNR and CDR2 FQNEAQ (reference sequence). The CDR3 is 15 amino acids. CDR3 amino acids: CAISAVRDSPDEQYF. The CDR3 DNA reads TGTGCCATCAGCGCGGTCCGGGACAGTCCCGACGAGCAGTACTTC.

This clonotype was counted a few times. The V call is TRBV20-1, the J call TRBJ2-5; TRBD1 agrees at 7 bases. V trimming: 7 bases; J trimming: 2 bases; junction bases outside the gene matches: 4. This CDR3 is built from 12 residues. Germline V gene sequence: CDR1 DFQATT, CDR2 SNEGSKA (reference sequence). The CDR3: CSVKGQQETQYF. CDR3 nucleotide sequence: TGCAGTGTTAAGGGACAGCAAGAGACCCAGTACTTC.

In its sample, this clonotype was seen once. The junction departs from germline at one end; a sequencing error may be responsible. J is TRBJ1-5 and V is TRBV3-1; D uncertain. The CDR3 contains 14 residues. Germline CDR1 reads LGHDT; CDR2 reads YNNKEL (reference sequence). CDR3: CASSPSLGDQPRHF. The CDR3 DNA follows: TGTGCCAGCAGCCCATCCCTTGGAGATCAGCCCCGGCATTTT.

This clonotype was observed a handful of times. The chain joins TRBV12-3 or TRBV12-4 to TRBJ1-5; 7 bases are a match to TRBD1. V shed 6 bases and J 5 bases; nucleotides not matched to a gene: 7. CDR3 length equals 14 residues. CDR3 DNA sequence: TGTGCCAGCAGCACGACAGGGCAACATCAGCCCCAGCATTTT. This gives the protein CASSTTGQHQPQHF.

Notes on this clonotype: The junction departs from germline at one end; a sequencing error may be responsible. The rearrangement links TRBV7-9 to TRBJ2-1; no clear D gene. From germline, CDR1 is SEHNR and CDR2 FQNEAQ (reference sequence). The CDR3 runs to 11 residues. CDR3 nucleotides: TGTGCCAGCAGCGATAGGGATGAGCAGTGCTTC. Translated: CASSDRDEQCF. The full variable domain, its missing parts supplied by reference TRBV7-9 and TRBJ2-1, is DTGVSQNPRHKITKRGQNVTFRCDPISEHNRLYWYRQTLGQGPEFLTYFQNEAQLEKSRLLSDRFSAERPKGSFSTLEIQRTEQGDSAMYLCASSDRDEQCFGPGTRLTVL.

This clonotype appeared many times. This chain uses TRBV20-1 with TRBJ2-1; no clear D. Germline V gene lookup returns CDR1 DFQATT and CDR2 SNEGSKA (reference sequence). Trimming took 6 bases from V and 9 from J, leaving 12 bases between them. This CDR3 is 11 amino acids long. CDR3 residues: CSAPRLSEQFF. CDR3 DNA sequence: TGCAGTGCCCCTCGTTTGAGTGAGCAGTTCTTC.

This clonotype was picked up many times. The genes are TRBV12-3 or TRBV12-4 and TRBJ1-2, with D possibly matching TRBD1 (5 bases). Deletions cut 7 bases from V and 6 bases from J, with 18 bases between. The CDR3 loop spans 14 amino acids. The CDR3: CASTPRRGTDGYTF. The CDR3 DNA sequence: TGTGCCAGCACCCCCCGAAGGGGCACGGATGGCTACACCTTC.

J is TRBJ2-5 and V is TRBV13; D not certain. Trimming took 0 bases from V and 11 from J, leaving 19 bases between them. The CDR3 contains 15 residues. The germline CDR1 and CDR2 sequences are PRHDT and FYEKMQ (reference sequence). The CDR3 loop is CASSLGAPSVIKQYF. The CDR3 DNA is TGTGCCAGCAGCTTAGGAGCCCCAAGCGTGATAAAGCAGTACTTC.

At least ten counts were recorded for this clonotype. The chain couples TRBV10-3 to TRBJ1-6; 7 nucleotides agree with TRBD1. Germline V gives CDR1 ENHRY, CDR2 SYGVKD. The CDR3 sequence is 14 residues long. V shed 3 bases, J shed 7 bases, and the junction held 3 bases outside the gene matches. CDR3 region: CAISEEGGNSPLHF. CDR3 coding DNA: TGTGCCATCAGTGAAGAAGGGGGCAATTCACCCCTCCACTTT.

The chain employs TRBV5-5 and TRBJ2-1; 10 bases agree with TRBD2. The junction had 6 bases not matched to a gene; V was cut back by 0 bases and J by 0 bases. This CDR3 spans 18 amino acids. Germline CDR1 is SGHKS and CDR2 is YYEKEE (reference sequence). This CDR3 is CASSLGVSGRSSYNEQFF. CDR3 DNA sequence: TGTGCCAGCAGCTTGGGGGTTAGCGGGAGGAGCTCCTACAATGAGCAGTTCTTC.

Note on this clonotype: Mismatch with germline at one junction end may stem from a read error. V usage is TRBV28 and J usage is TRBJ2-2; 7 nucleotides align to TRBD1. The CDR3 has 18 amino acids. The germline V gene has CDR1 MDHEN and CDR2 SYDVKM. CDR3: CASSFPPPQGPSFGELFF. The CDR3 DNA follows: TGTGCCAGCAGTTTCCCCCCCCCACAGGGGCCTAGTTTCGGGGAGTTGTTTTTT.